Listed here is a single T cell receptor (beta chain). No antigen is known for it. In TCRdb, the RT-PCR reads were re-called with MiXCR into one record per CDR3 protein. In the table there are fewer than 650,000 distinct CDR3 sequences, 10% to 15% of which are singletons. These data originate in a study of response to subunit inactivated influenza vaccine. The CDR3 has 13 amino acids. V was pared by 2 bases and J by 6 bases, with 7 bases between. CDR1 is KGHSH and CDR2 is LQKENI in the germline V gene. Study-wide results and caveats: Few additional T cells are recruited per seasonal influenza vaccination, authors suggested.

The source was PBMCs from blood, collected 45 days after vaccination. The chain carries TRBV18 and TRBJ2-2; no reliable D call. The receptor was isolated from a man aged 45-60 years who received an inactivated influenza vaccine. The CDR3 region has the DNA TGTGCCAGCTCACCATCGTCGGCCGGGGAGCTGTTTTTT. It codes for CASSPSSAGELFF. The complete variable domain, with remaining parts taken from reference TRBV18 and TRBJ2-2, reads NAGVMQNPRHLVRRRGQEARLRCSPMKGHSHVYWYRQLPEEGLKFMVYLQKENIIDESGMPKERFSAEFPKEGPSILRIQQVVRGDSAAYFCASSPSSAGELFFGEGSRLTVL.